These 15 T cell receptor beta chains were sequenced from one sample in a study of blood T cell repertoires in COVID-19. Sequenced by immunoSEQ multiplex PCR; TCRdb stores in-frame clones only, minus some. The sample has about 160,000 clones, approximately 84% seen once. Material for sequencing was peripheral blood. The receptors here all came from a woman older than 75 with acute or convalescent COVID-19.

This clone is a singleton in its sample. CDR3 protein: CASKQGAPYGEQFF. CDR3 sequence (DNA): TGTGCCAGCAAACAGGGGGCGCCGTACGGTGAGCAGTTCTTC. This chain links TRBV27 with TRBJ2-1, with 9 nucleotides matching TRBD1. CDR1 is MNHEY and CDR2 is SMNVEV in the germline V gene (reference sequence). J lost 9 bases, V lost 7 bases, and 10 bases had no gene match. The CDR3 has 14 residues.

This chain joins TRBV18 and TRBJ1-2; tentatively, D is TRBD1 (5 bases). CDR3 size: 13 residues. CDR1 is KGHSH and CDR2 is LQKENI in the germline V gene. The V end was cut by 5 bases, the J end by 5 bases, with 12 bases between. CDR3 nucleotides: TGTGCCAGCTCAGCCGGGACTTCGTATGGCTACACCTTC. The encoded protein is CASSAGTSYGYTF. Full variable domain (outside the CDR3, taken from reference TRBV18 and TRBJ1-2): NAGVMQNPRHLVRRRGQEARLRCSPMKGHSHVYWYRQLPEEGLKFMVYLQKENIIDESGMPKERFSAEFPKEGPSILRIQQVVRGDSAAYFCASSAGTSYGYTFGSGTRLTVV.

This clone showed up just once. The chain carries TRBV5-1 and TRBJ2-1, with a weak D call TRBD2 (6 bases). The germline gives CDR1 SGHRS, CDR2 YFSETQ. CDR3 size: 14 residues. Trimming took off 5 bases at V and 2 bases at J, with 11 bases between the two ends. The CDR3 region is CASSSLATYNEQFF. The CDR3 region has the DNA TGCGCCAGCAGTAGCCTAGCGACCTACAATGAGCAGTTCTTC.

The CDR3 spells CASSALSTLNTEAFF. CDR3 sequence (DNA): TGTGCCAGCAGCGCCCTCTCGACACTGAACACTGAAGCTTTCTTT. V usage is TRBV6-5 and J usage is TRBJ1-1; no reliable D call. The V end was cut by 6 bases, the J end by 0 bases, with 14 bases between. This CDR3 contains 15 residues. Per the germline V gene, CDR1 is MNHEY and CDR2 is SVGAGI.

J is TRBJ1-2 and V is TRBV5-6; D may be TRBD1 (6 bases). V was pared by 4 bases and J by 8 bases, with 15 bases between. The V gene's germline CDR1 is SGHDT and CDR2 YYEEEE. The CDR3 spans 13 residues. The chain's CDR3 is CASSPGTPLGYTF. CDR3 bases: TGTGCCAGCAGCCCGGGGACACCCCTGGGCTACACCTTC.

The chain is built from TRBV27 and TRBJ2-5, with TRBD1 matching over 7 bases. Germline assignment: CDR1 MNHEY and CDR2 SMNVEV (reference sequence). There are 16 residues in the CDR3. The V gene end was trimmed by 9 bases and the J gene end by 2 bases; junction bases not matched to a gene: 15. The CDR3 DNA reads TGTGCCAGTCGAAGGACAGGAGGAAGGGGGCAAGAGACCCAGTACTTC. Translated: CASRRTGGRGQETQYF.

This rearrangement joins TRBV7-2 to TRBJ1-1; the D gene is possibly TRBD1 (5 bases). Germline values: CDR1 SGHTA, CDR2 FQGNSA. V dropped 2 bases and J dropped 5 bases, with 9 bases sitting between them. CDR3 size: 13 residues. The CDR3 DNA follows: TGTGCCAGCAGCTTATATCCAGGGACTGAAGCTTTCTTT. Residues: CASSLYPGTEAFF.

The chain links TRBV5-4 to TRBJ2-7, with 11 bases fitting TRBD2. V trimming: 0 bases; J trimming: 7 bases; junction bases outside the gene matches: 6. Germline CDR1 reads SGHNT; CDR2 reads YYREEE (reference sequence). CDR3 length: 15 amino acids. The CDR3 loop reads CASSLGTSGRSEQYF. In nucleotides, the CDR3 is TGTGCCAGCAGCTTGGGAACTAGCGGGAGATCGGAGCAGTACTTC.

This clone was seen once. The chain couples TRBV5-5 to TRBJ1-6; 7 bases align to TRBD1. The CDR3 length is 15 residues. V lost 5 bases and J lost 6; bases outside the gene matches: 8. Germline CDR1 reads SGHKS; CDR2 reads YYEKEE (reference sequence). This chain's CDR3 is CASRNRDSANSPLHF. The DNA of the CDR3 is TGTGCCAGCAGGAATCGGGACAGCGCTAATTCACCCCTCCACTTT.

The CDR3 is CASSRSWNTEAFF. CDR3 DNA: TGTGCCAGCAGCCGGAGTTGGAACACTGAAGCTTTCTTT. The gene calls are TRBV11-2 and TRBJ1-1; no clear D. The V and J ends lost 5 bases and 1 base respectively, with 8 bases between them. This CDR3 has 13 amino acids. Germline V gene data show CDR1 as SGHAT and CDR2 as FQNNGV.

This chain connects TRBV1 to TRBJ1-6; the D call in the table, TRBD1, was not verified against the DNA. TRBV1 corresponds to a pseudogene. The CDR3 is 14 residues long. CDR3 DNA sequence: TGCACCAGCAGGGAAGACAGGGCGAATTCACCCCTCCACTTT. Translating gives CTSREDRANSPLHF.

This clone has ten or more counts. The chain links TRBV13 to TRBJ2-7; D uncertain. In germline, CDR1 is PRHDT, CDR2 FYEKMQ (reference sequence). Trimming pared 6 bases from V and 6 bases from J, leaving 21 bases between. The CDR3 is 15 amino acids. The chain's CDR3 is CASSSARASPGEQYF. The CDR3 DNA reads TGTGCCAGCAGTTCCGCCCGAGCATCGCCTGGCGAGCAGTACTTC.

The chain joins TRBV11-2 to TRBJ2-3; 9 nucleotides align to TRBD2. Germline V gives CDR1 SGHAT, CDR2 FQNNGV. The trim removed 8 bases at V and 2 bases at J, leaving 5 bases unmatched. The CDR3 is made up of 14 amino acids. The CDR3 here is CASALAGHTDTQYF. CDR3 in DNA: TGTGCCAGCGCGCTAGCGGGGCACACAGATACGCAGTATTTT.

About this clone itself: This sample also contains other DNA sequences that code for the same CDR3. The chain uses TRBV7-2 and TRBJ1-2; the match to TRBD1 covers 9 bases. The CDR3 is made up of 14 amino acids. The germline gives CDR1 SGHTA, CDR2 FQGNSA. V dropped 5 bases and J dropped 3; count of bases not matched to a gene: 4. The CDR3 nucleotides read TGTGCCAGCAGCCGGGACAGGGCTGACTATGGCTACACCTTC. Translating gives CASSRDRADYGYTF. Full variable domain (outside the CDR3, taken from reference TRBV7-2 and TRBJ1-2): GAGVSQSPSNKVTEKGKDVELRCDPISGHTALYWYRQSLGQGLEFLIYFQGNSAPDKSGLPSDRFSAERTGGSVSTLTIQRTQQEDSAVYLCASSRDRADYGYTFGSGTRLTVV.

The chain joins TRBV10-3 to TRBJ1-1; TRBD1 matches at 8 bases. Trimming at V came to 3 bases and at J to 4 bases, leaving 4 bases not matched to a gene. CDR3 length: 14 amino acids. The germline CDR1 and CDR2 sequences are ENHRY and SYGVKD. CDR3 nucleotide sequence: TGTGCCATCAGTGAAGGCAGGGGGCGCACTGAAGCTTTCTTT. It codes for CAISEGRGRTEAFF.